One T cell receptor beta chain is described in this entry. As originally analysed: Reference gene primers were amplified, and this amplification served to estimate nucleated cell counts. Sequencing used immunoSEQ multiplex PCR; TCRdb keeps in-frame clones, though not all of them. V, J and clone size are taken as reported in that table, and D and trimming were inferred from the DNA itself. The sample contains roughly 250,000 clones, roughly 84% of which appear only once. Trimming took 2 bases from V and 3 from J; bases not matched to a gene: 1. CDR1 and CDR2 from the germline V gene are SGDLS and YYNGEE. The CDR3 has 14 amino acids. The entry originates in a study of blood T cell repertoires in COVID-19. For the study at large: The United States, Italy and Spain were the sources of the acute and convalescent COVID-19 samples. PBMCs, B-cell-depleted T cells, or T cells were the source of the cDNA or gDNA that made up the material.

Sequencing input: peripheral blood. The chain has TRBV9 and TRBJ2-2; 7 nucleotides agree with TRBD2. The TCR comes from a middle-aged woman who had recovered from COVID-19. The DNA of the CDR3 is TGTGCCAGCAGCGTGGGGGGGGACACCGGGGAGCTGTTTTTT. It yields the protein CASSVGGDTGELFF.